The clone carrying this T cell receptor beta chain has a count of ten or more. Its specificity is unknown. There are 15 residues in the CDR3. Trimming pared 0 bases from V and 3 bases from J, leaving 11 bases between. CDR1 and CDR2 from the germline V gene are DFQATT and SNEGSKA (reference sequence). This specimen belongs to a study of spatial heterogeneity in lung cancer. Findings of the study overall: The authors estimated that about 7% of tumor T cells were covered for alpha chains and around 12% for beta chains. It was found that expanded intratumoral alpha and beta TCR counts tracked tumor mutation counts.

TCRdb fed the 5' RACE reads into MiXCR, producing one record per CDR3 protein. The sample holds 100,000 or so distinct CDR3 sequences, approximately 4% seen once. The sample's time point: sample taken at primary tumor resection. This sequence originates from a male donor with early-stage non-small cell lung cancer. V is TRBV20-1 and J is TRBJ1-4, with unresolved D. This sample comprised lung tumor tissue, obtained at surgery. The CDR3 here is CSARDPWDPNEKLFF. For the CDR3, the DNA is TGCAGTGCTAGAGATCCCTGGGATCCTAATGAAAAACTGTTTTTT.